The rows below give T cell receptor beta chains drawn from one sample of a study of regulatory T cells in long-lasting Graves disease. A single record per CDR3 protein comes from TCRdb applying MiXCR to the multiplex PCR reads. The table shows about 440,000 distinct CDR3 sequences, with 15% occurring only once. This sample also belongs to another study, concerning T cells in Graves' hyperthyroidism and ophthalmopathy.

This material consisted of peripheral blood mononuclear cells (PBMCs), taken at new diagnosis, from a patient treated with antithyroid drugs. The receptors shown here come from a woman aged 25 to 39 with Graves disease. The CDR3 runs from the conserved cysteine through the conserved F or W. Fields, in order: V gene, J gene, clone size, D gene, CDR3 protein, CDR3 DNA. The D gene is left open where the match is weak. Clone size is stated in some rows and not others, as once, few, many or a class when expanded.

TRBV14	TRBJ2-3	few	TRBD2	CASSQLIAGATQYF	TGTGCCAGCAGCCAACTTATAGCGGGTGCTACGCAGTATTTT
TRBV2	TRBJ1-1	.	.	CASSEGPLLPVLNMNTGAFF	TGTGCCAGCAGTGAAGGACCTTTACTCCCAGTGTTGAACATGAACACTGGAGCTTTCTTT
TRBV28	TRBJ1-2	once	.	CASRAFYGYTF	TGTGCCAGTAGGGCCTTTTATGGCTACACCTTC
TRBV20-1	TRBJ2-2	.	TRBD2	CSAGRVAGDTGELFF	TGCAGTGCCGGGAGGGTAGCGGGAGACACCGGGGAGCTGTTTTTT
TRBV6-2/TRBV6-3	TRBJ2-2	.	.	CASSAPPYGELFF	TGTGCCAGCAGTGCCCCTCCGTACGGGGAGCTGTTTTTT
TRBV12-3/TRBV12-4	TRBJ2-3	many	TRBD2	CASSRGLAGEGTQYF	TGTGCCAGCAGCCGGGGACTAGCGGGAGAGGGGACGCAGTATTTT
TRBV10-3	TRBJ2-5	.	TRBD1	CAISPTGALDPKETQYF	TGTGCCATCAGCCCGACAGGGGCCCTAGACCCTAAAGAGACCCAGTACTTC
TRBV12-3/TRBV12-4	TRBJ1-5	many	TRBD1	CASSLTGGQPQHF	TGTGCCAGCAGCCTGACAGGGGGCCAGCCCCAGCATTTT
TRBV19	TRBJ2-7	many	.	CASSPDGYYEQYF	TGTGCCAGTAGTCCGGACGGTTACTACGAGCAGTACTTC
TRBV9	TRBJ2-4	few	.	CASSVTPGDIQYF	TGTGCCAGCAGCGTAACACCCGGGGATATTCAGTACTTC
TRBV2	TRBJ2-5	many	.	CASTLTGGETQYF	TGTGCCAGCACCTTGACAGGAGGGGAGACCCAGTACTTC
TRBV9	TRBJ2-2	few	TRBD2	CASSGGGRGTGELFF	TGTGCCAGCAGCGGTGGAGGGAGGGGCACCGGGGAGCTGTTTTTT
TRBV12-3/TRBV12-4	TRBJ1-6	few	.	CASSSLSRSPLHF	TGTGCCAGCAGTTCCCTCTCCCGCTCACCCCTCCACTTT
TRBV30	TRBJ2-1	.	TRBD2	CAWSPPGLAGGWVNEQFF	TGTGCCTGGAGCCCCCCGGGACTAGCGGGAGGGTGGGTCAATGAGCAGTTCTTC
TRBV6-9	TRBJ2-5	many	.	CASSYGLQETQYF	TGTGCCAGCAGTTACGGTCTACAAGAGACCCAGTACTTC
TRBV11-1	TRBJ2-5	.	.	CASSLALGARETQYF	TGTGCCAGCAGCTTAGCGCTAGGAGCTAGAGAGACCCAGTACTTC
TRBV2	TRBJ2-1	many	TRBD2	CASSEYAGGTYNEQFF	TGTGCCAGCAGTGAGTACGCGGGAGGTACCTACAATGAGCAGTTCTTC
TRBV7-3	TRBJ2-1	few	TRBD2	CGSSLGGLAGYNEQFF	TGTGGCAGCAGCTTAGGGGGACTAGCGGGTTACAATGAGCAGTTCTTC
TRBV10-2	TRBJ1-2	few	.	CASSEARGLLGYTF	TGCGCCAGCAGTGAGGCCAGGGGCCTTCTTGGCTACACCTTC
TRBV5-1	TRBJ2-2	.	TRBD2	CASSLGSLAGDTGELFF	TGCGCCAGCAGCTTGGGATCACTAGCGGGAGACACCGGGGAGCTGTTTTTT
TRBV10-1	TRBJ1-1	.	.	CASSEGTQAAEAFF	TGCGCCAGCAGTGAGGGGACCCAGGCGGCTGAAGCTTTCTTT
TRBV2	TRBJ2-3	many	.	CASRARDAYTDTQYF	TGTGCCAGCAGAGCCCGGGACGCTTACACAGATACGCAGTATTTT